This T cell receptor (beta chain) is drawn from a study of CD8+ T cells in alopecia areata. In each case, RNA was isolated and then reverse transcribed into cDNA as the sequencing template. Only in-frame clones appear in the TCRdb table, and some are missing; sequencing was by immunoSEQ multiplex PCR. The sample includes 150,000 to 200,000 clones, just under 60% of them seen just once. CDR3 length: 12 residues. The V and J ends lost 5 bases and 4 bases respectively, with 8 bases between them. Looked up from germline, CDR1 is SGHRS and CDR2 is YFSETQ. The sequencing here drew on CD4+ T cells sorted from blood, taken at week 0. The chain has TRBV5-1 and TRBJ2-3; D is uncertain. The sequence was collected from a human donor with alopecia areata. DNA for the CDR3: TGCGCCAGCAGGGACGAGTCAGATACGCAGTATTTT. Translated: CASRDESDTQYF.